Below are 10 T cell receptor beta chains sequenced from a single sample in a study of cytomegalovirus exposure and HLA in healthy donors. The PCR had 60 Vbeta and 13 Jbeta primers. Sequenced by immunoSEQ multiplex PCR; TCRdb stores in-frame clones only, minus some. The sample lists around 130,000 clones, under 85% seen once, with 1.5% to 2% in the top ten. Material for sequencing was PBMCs. Every receptor here comes from a boy aged 10-17 years in good health and CMV-seronegative.

The chain joins TRBV7-3 to TRBJ2-2; D gene ambiguous. This CDR3 comprises 13 residues. V was shortened by 1 base and J by 5 bases, with 5 bases between the two germline ends. Germline CDR1 and CDR2: SGHTA and FQGTGA. The CDR3 sequence is CASSLSNTGELFF. The CDR3 region has the DNA TGTGCCAGCAGCTTAAGTAATACCGGGGAGCTGTTTTTT.

The chain employs TRBV7-9 and TRBJ1-6; 10 bases align to TRBD1. This CDR3 is built from 14 residues. In germline, CDR1 is SEHNR, CDR2 FQNEAQ (reference sequence). V shed 7 bases and J 7 bases; nucleotides not matched to a gene: 4. Here the CDR3 reads CASKRTGGNSPLHF. The CDR3 DNA follows: TGTGCCAGCAAGAGGACAGGGGGAAATTCACCCCTCCACTTT.

This sequence joins TRBV4-2 and TRBJ2-7; D is unresolved. This CDR3 region has 14 residues. From germline, CDR1 is LGHNA and CDR2 YNFKEQ. V was clipped by 0 bases and J by 5 bases, with 11 bases between them. CDR3 nucleotides: TGTGCCAGCAGCCAAGACCCAGGTTTAAACGAGCAGTACTTC. The encoded protein is CASSQDPGLNEQYF.

The chain has TRBV7-2 and TRBJ2-7, with D tentatively TRBD2 (6 bases). This CDR3 comprises 15 residues. Germline V lookup: CDR1 SGHTA, CDR2 FQGNSA. Between the trimmed V and J ends, which lost 1 base and 6 bases, there was a span of 16 bases. The CDR3 coding sequence is TGTGCCAGCAGCTTAGTTCCGGGAGAGTTAGGCGAGCAGTACTTC. Translated, it gives CASSLVPGELGEQYF.

This clone was recorded a few times. This chain joins TRBV5-1 and TRBJ2-1, with 9 bases aligning to TRBD1. Looked up from germline, CDR1 is SGHRS and CDR2 is YFSETQ. V gave up 4 bases and J gave up 5 bases; unmatched junction bases: 7. The length of the CDR3 is 15 residues. CDR3 in amino acids: CASSESGTGHNEQFF. In nucleotides, the CDR3 is TGCGCCAGCAGCGAATCCGGGACAGGGCACAATGAGCAGTTCTTC.

The V gene is TRBV4-2, the J gene TRBJ2-1; 9 bases match TRBD1. With V trimmed by 2 bases and J by 6 bases, 8 bases remained unmatched. This CDR3 has 16 residues. Germline assignment: CDR1 LGHNA and CDR2 YNFKEQ. The CDR3: CASSQMGQGSFNEQFF. The CDR3 DNA follows: TGTGCCAGCAGCCAAATGGGACAGGGAAGCTTCAATGAGCAGTTCTTC.

The chain carries TRBV4-1 and TRBJ1-3; 7 positions agree with TRBD1. CDR3 length: 20 residues. Germline loops: CDR1 MGHRA, CDR2 YSYEKL. The V gene end was trimmed by 3 bases and the J gene end by 0 bases; junction bases not matched to a gene: 17. In nucleotides, the CDR3 is TGCGCCAGCAGCCAGAAGTGGCAGGGGGACTCTACGCCCTCTGGAAACACCATATATTTT. Translated, it gives CASSQKWQGDSTPSGNTIYF.

This chain connects TRBV7-9 to TRBJ2-3, with D perhaps TRBD1 (5 bases). The CDR3 runs to 13 residues. Germline V gives CDR1 SEHNR, CDR2 FQNEAQ (reference sequence). Trimming removed 3 bases at V and 5 bases at J, with 9 bases between. The CDR3 sequence: CASSFRVEDTQYF. In nucleotides, the CDR3 is TGTGCCAGCAGCTTCAGGGTAGAAGATACGCAGTATTTT.

The chain carries TRBV7-7 and TRBJ2-3; D remains unclear. Germline V gives CDR1 SSHAT, CDR2 FNYEAQ (reference sequence). Trimming shortened V by 6 bases and J by 5 bases, and 12 bases separated the two germline ends. This CDR3 contains 13 residues. The CDR3: CASSTNTIDTQYF. CDR3 DNA sequence: TGTGCCAGCAGTACCAACACCATAGATACGCAGTATTTT.

This sequence joins TRBV7-2 and TRBJ2-1; 8 bases agree with TRBD2. There are 14 residues in the CDR3. V lost 5 bases, J lost 4 bases, and 4 bases stayed unmatched. Looked up from germline, CDR1 is SGHTA and CDR2 is FQGNSA. The CDR3 DNA reads TGTGCCAGCAGCGTACGGGAGGGGTACAATGAGCAGTTCTTC. It encodes CASSVREGYNEQFF.